This T cell receptor beta chain appears in the sequencing data of a study of blood T cells in healthy people across ages. Alongside a J-beta primer mix, a sample-barcoded 5' primer served in a second PCR lasting about 7 to 12 cycles. From the 5' RACE reads, TCRdb called clonotypes with MiXCR, one entry per CDR3 protein. The repertoire holds over 600,000 distinct CDR3 sequences, with around two fifths as singletons. The sequence came from a man at least 80 years old in good health. The sample was blood.

The CDR3 protein is CSAYTSGRAGAGELFF. The DNA of the CDR3 is TGCAGTGCTTATACTAGCGGGAGGGCCGGCGCCGGGGAGCTGTTTTTT. This rearrangement joins TRBV20-1 to TRBJ2-2, with TRBD2 matching 13 bases. The germline gives CDR1 DFQATT, CDR2 SNEGSKA (reference sequence). The CDR3 is 16 amino acids. V lost 5 bases to trimming and J lost 6 bases; unmatched junction nucleotides: 9.